Below are 22 T cell receptor beta chains sequenced from a single sample in a study of lymphopenia after photon versus proton radiotherapy. Libraries were prepared by immunoSEQ multiplex PCR; TCRdb keeps only in-frame clonotypes and omits some of them. The repertoire holds about 26,000 clones, around four fifths seen once, with under 4% in the top ten. The source was peripheral blood, collected from a patient treated with photon-based radiotherapy. These receptor sequences come from a woman in her forties or fifties with pancreatic cancer.

V and J are TRBV15 and TRBJ2-4, with a weak D call TRBD1 (5 bases). V was clipped by 0 bases and J by 2 bases, with 8 bases between them. There are 15 residues in the CDR3. Germline values: CDR1 LNHNV, CDR2 YYDKDF (reference sequence). The CDR3 reads CATSRDRVTKNIQYF. CDR3 sequence (DNA): TGTGCCACCAGCAGAGACAGGGTCACCAAAAACATTCAGTACTTC.

The J gene is TRBJ1-1, the V gene TRBV6-5; no reliable D call. The CDR3 runs to 15 residues. The V end was cut by 2 bases, the J end by 1 base, with 11 bases between. Germline values: CDR1 MNHEY, CDR2 SVGAGI. The CDR3 DNA follows: TGTGCCAGCAGTTACAAAGACAACTCGAACACTGAAGCTTTCTTT. It codes for CASSYKDNSNTEAFF.

The CDR3 nucleotides are TGCGCCAGCAGCCAACTAAATAGCGGGAGGCCCTACAATGAGCAGTTCTTC. Protein sequence: CASSQLNSGRPYNEQFF. This chain joins TRBV4-1 and TRBJ2-1, with 10 bases identical to TRBD2. There are 17 residues in the CDR3. V lost 2 bases and J lost 2; bases outside the gene matches: 6. Germline CDR1 MGHRA, CDR2 YSYEKL.

The rearrangement joins TRBV29-1 to TRBJ2-3, with TRBD2 matching 16 bases. Unmatched junction bases numbered 15, after V lost 3 bases and J lost 6 bases. The CDR3 extends over 19 amino acids. Per germline, CDR1 SQVTM and CDR2 ANQGSEA. CDR3 in DNA: TGCAGCGTTGATGGAACTCCCGGGACTAGCGGGAGGGCCCCCGATACGCAGTATTTT. Translated, it gives CSVDGTPGTSGRAPDTQYF.

This clone was observed a few times. The chain joins TRBV29-1 to TRBJ1-2, with D perhaps matching TRBD1 (5 bases). V was trimmed by 6 bases and J by 4 bases, leaving 15 bases between them. This CDR3 has 13 residues. Germline V gene data show CDR1 as SQVTM and CDR2 as ANQGSEA. The CDR3 here is CSVVPGRTYGYTF. DNA for the CDR3: TGCAGCGTAGTCCCGGGACGGACCTATGGCTACACCTTC.

This chain joins TRBV15 and TRBJ1-5, with D unresolved. Germline-derived CDR1 and CDR2 are LNHNV and YYDKDF (reference sequence). The germline V and J ends were trimmed by 0 bases and 0 bases, with 15 bases remaining between them. The CDR3 is 18 residues long. CDR3 in amino acids: CATSRDPQTVRSNQPQHF. The CDR3, as DNA: TGTGCCACCAGCAGAGATCCTCAGACTGTCCGTAGCAATCAGCCCCAGCATTTT.

This clone appeared a few times. The rearrangement links TRBV28 to TRBJ1-5; maybe TRBD1 (6 bases). The CDR3 is 14 residues long. Germline V CDR1 and CDR2: MDHEN, SYDVKM. V gave up 6 bases and J gave up 7 bases, with 16 bases separating them. This CDR3 is CASSLSGERQPQHF. The CDR3 DNA reads as TGTGCCAGCAGCCTTTCAGGGGAGAGGCAGCCCCAGCATTTT.

This sequence joins TRBV6-6 and TRBJ2-5, with D maybe TRBD1 (6 bases). V lost 7 bases to trimming and J lost 1 base, with 13 bases between them. CDR3 length: 14 residues. Per germline, CDR1 MNHNY and CDR2 SVGAGI (reference sequence). The chain's CDR3 is CASKRTASQETQYF. CDR3 in DNA: TGTGCCAGCAAGCGGACAGCCAGCCAAGAGACCCAGTACTTC.

Only a few counts were recorded for this clone. The chain recombines TRBV7-9 with TRBJ2-7; the D is unclear. The germline V and J ends were trimmed by 5 bases and 0 bases, with 5 bases remaining between them. Germline assignment: CDR1 SEHNR and CDR2 FQNEAQ (reference sequence). This CDR3 has 12 amino acids. In nucleotides, the CDR3 is TGTGCCAGCAGCCAAAGCTCCTACGAGCAGTACTTC. This codes for CASSQSSYEQYF.

This clone was counted a few times. This chain uses TRBV20-1 with TRBJ2-1; D may be TRBD2 (5 bases). Trimming removed 8 bases at V and 5 bases at J, with 10 bases between. The CDR3 consists of 11 residues. Germline values: CDR1 DFQATT, CDR2 SNEGSKA (reference sequence). CDR3 region: CSFDYNNEQFF. The CDR3, as DNA: TGCAGTTTCGACTATAACAATGAGCAGTTCTTC.

This chain links TRBV6-5 with TRBJ2-7, with 9 bases lining up with TRBD1. The CDR3 is 15 amino acids. The junction had 11 bases not matched to a gene; V was cut back by 6 bases and J by 5 bases. The germline gives CDR1 MNHEY, CDR2 SVGAGI. The CDR3 bases are TGTGCCAGCAGCCCATCAGGGACAGGGTATAACGAGCAGTACTTC. This codes for CASSPSGTGYNEQYF.

The rearrangement joins TRBV29-1 to TRBJ2-1, with 12 bases fitting TRBD2. CDR1 is SQVTM, CDR2 ANQGSEA, per germline. This CDR3 region has 17 residues. V was clipped by 5 bases and J by 0 bases; unmatched bases: 8. CDR3 sequence: CSVQGTSGRSSYNEQFF. The CDR3, as DNA: TGCAGCGTTCAAGGGACTAGCGGGCGAAGCTCCTACAATGAGCAGTTCTTC.

This chain links TRBV6-1 with TRBJ2-3; D may correspond to TRBD1 or TRBD2 (9 bases each). CDR3 length: 20 amino acids. CDR1 and CDR2 from the germline V gene are MNHNS and SASEGT. V lost 4 bases, J lost 6 bases, and 32 bases lay in between. CDR3 DNA sequence: TGTGCCAGCAGTGCCAGGGACAGGGCAACCCAGGGGACTAGCAGGGATACGCAGTATTTT. Encoded protein: CASSARDRATQGTSRDTQYF.

The V and J genes are TRBV6-4 and TRBJ2-3; D unclear. The length of the CDR3 is 14 residues. V gave up 3 bases and J gave up 2 bases, with 9 bases separating them. Germline CDR1 reads MRHNA; CDR2 reads SNTAGT. The chain's CDR3 is CASSEGTHTDTQYF. As DNA, the CDR3 is TGTGCCAGCAGTGAGGGCACGCACACAGATACGCAGTATTTT.

The chain combines TRBV11-2 with TRBJ2-1; no firm D call. V lost 5 bases and J lost 6, with 11 bases in between. Germline V gene lookup returns CDR1 SGHAT and CDR2 FQNNGV. There are 13 residues in the CDR3. The CDR3 reads CASSPFRVNEQFF. CDR3 nucleotides: TGTGCCAGCAGCCCATTCCGGGTCAATGAGCAGTTCTTC. Drawing the rest from reference TRBV11-2 and TRBJ2-1, the complete variable domain is EAGVAQSPRYKIIEKRQSVAFWCNPISGHATLYWYQQILGQGPKLLIQFQNNGVVDDSQLPKDRFSAERLKGVDSTLKIQPAKLEDSAVYLCASSPFRVNEQFFGPGTRLTVL.

This clone has only one observation. The chain uses TRBV19 and TRBJ2-5; D is unclear. Trimming left V 2 bases short and J 4 bases short, with 17 bases between. CDR3 length: 16 residues. Germline V CDR1 and CDR2: LNHDA, SQIVND (reference sequence). CDR3 in amino acids: CASSIFGSGPPETQYF. DNA of the CDR3: TGTGCCAGTAGTATATTTGGGTCGGGTCCCCCAGAGACCCAGTACTTC.

V gene TRBV7-9 combines with J gene TRBJ2-7, with 11 bases aligning to TRBD1. The CDR3 consists of 18 residues. Per germline, CDR1 SEHNR and CDR2 FQNEAQ (reference sequence). V was pared by 4 bases and J by 3 bases, with 14 bases of the junction left unmatched. The CDR3 coding sequence is TGTGCCAGCAGCTCCCCCGCTCGACCGGGACAGGGGGTCTACGAGCAGTACTTC. Its protein product is CASSSPARPGQGVYEQYF.

The chain carries TRBV7-2 and TRBJ2-7; D might be TRBD1 (7 bases). Trimming took off 3 bases at V and 2 bases at J, with 11 bases between the two ends. Germline V lookup: CDR1 SGHTA, CDR2 FQGNSA. This CDR3 comprises 14 residues. CDR3 protein: CASSFQGGPYEQYF. CDR3 bases: TGTGCCAGCAGCTTTCAGGGGGGTCCCTACGAGCAGTACTTC.

The chain uses TRBV6-5 and TRBJ2-7; 9 bases line up with TRBD2. Germline assignment: CDR1 MNHEY and CDR2 SVGAGI. CDR3 length: 14 residues. Trimming cost V 2 bases and J 4 bases; bases outside gene matches: 3. The CDR3 sequence: CASSYGAGGYEQYF. Here the CDR3 DNA reads TGTGCCAGCAGTTACGGGGCGGGAGGGTACGAGCAGTACTTC.

This sequence joins TRBV9 and TRBJ1-3, with D tentatively TRBD1 (5 bases). CDR3 length: 15 residues. V was shortened by 3 bases and J by 0 bases, with 10 bases between the two germline ends. The germline V gene has CDR1 SGDLS and CDR2 YYNGEE. CDR3 region: CASSAGRHSGNTIYF. The CDR3 nucleotides read TGTGCCAGCAGCGCGGGACGGCACTCTGGAAACACCATATATTTT.

The V call is TRBV28, the J call TRBJ2-2, with D possibly being TRBD1 or TRBD2 (7 bases each). Germline V gives CDR1 MDHEN, CDR2 SYDVKM. Trimming removed 7 bases from V and 2 bases from J, with 14 bases in between. The CDR3 length is 15 residues. The CDR3 DNA sequence: TGTGCCAGCACCCTGGGAGGGGGCAACACCGGGGAGCTGTTTTTT. Residues: CASTLGGGNTGELFF.

This clone was detected once. The V call is TRBV5-1, the J call TRBJ2-3; 11 bases line up with TRBD2. The CDR3 covers 18 residues. V lost 6 bases and J lost 0; bases outside the gene matches: 12. Germline V gene sequence: CDR1 SGHRS, CDR2 YFSETQ. In DNA form, the CDR3 reads TGCGCCAGCAAACTAGGGACTAGCGGCCTATCTAGCACAGATACGCAGTATTTT. Amino acids: CASKLGTSGLSSTDTQYF.